The 4 T cell receptor beta chains listed next were all sequenced from one sample in a study of molecular identifiers for immune sequencing clone quantification. MiXCR, run by TCRdb on the PCR reads, gives a single entry per CDR3 protein. This sample yields 37,000 or so distinct CDR3 sequences, of which approximately 25% are seen a single time; about 0.91% belongs to the top ten. Input material: naive CD8+ T cells from blood, with Jurkat cell RNA spiked in. Subset denoted: FACS-sorted CD8+CD4-CCR7+CD45RA+ naive T cells. The source of these receptors is a human donor in good health. Some libraries in this study had Jurkat cell RNA spiked in.

As concerns this clonotype: This could be a read error, since a much larger clone is one nucleotide away. This chain joins TRBV30 and TRBJ2-6; tentative D call: TRBD2 (5 bases). Germline-derived CDR1 and CDR2 are GTSNPN and SVGIG (reference sequence). The CDR3 covers 13 residues. Trimming left V 3 bases short and J 3 bases short, with 6 bases between. The CDR3 loop is CAWRGSGANVLTF. CDR3 in DNA: TGTGCCTGGAGGGGGAGTGGGGCCAACGTCCTGACTTTC.

This clonotype was observed a handful of times. It may be a read error: a sequence one base away is much more abundant. The gene calls are TRBV4-3 and TRBJ1-1; 7 bases match TRBD1. The V segment lost 0 bases and the J segment 4 bases; nucleotides outside the gene matches: 8. Germline V CDR1 and CDR2: LGHNA, YSLEER. The CDR3 consists of 16 residues. The CDR3 here is CASSQDRQGVFTEAFF. In DNA form, the CDR3 reads TGCGCCAGCAGCCAAGATCGGCAGGGGGTTTTCACTGAAGCTTTCTTT.

This clonotype was observed at least ten times. CDR3 sequence (DNA): TGCAGTGCTAACCCACCAATGGCGGTCTCCTACAATGAGCAGTTCTTC. Translation: CSANPPMAVSYNEQFF. The chain employs TRBV20-1 and TRBJ2-1; D remains ambiguous. Germline CDR1 reads DFQATT; CDR2 reads SNEGSKA (reference sequence). Between the trimmed V and J ends, which lost 4 bases and 0 bases, there was a span of 16 bases. This CDR3 is built from 16 residues.

This sequence joins TRBV20-1 and TRBJ2-3; D not resolved. The V gene lost 2 bases and the J gene lost 1 base, with 13 bases spanning the gap. This CDR3 is 15 amino acids long. The germline CDR1 and CDR2 sequences are DFQATT and SNEGSKA (reference sequence). The CDR3 protein is CSARPFEERTDTQYF. CDR3 nucleotide sequence: TGCAGTGCTAGACCGTTCGAGGAGCGCACAGATACGCAGTATTTT.